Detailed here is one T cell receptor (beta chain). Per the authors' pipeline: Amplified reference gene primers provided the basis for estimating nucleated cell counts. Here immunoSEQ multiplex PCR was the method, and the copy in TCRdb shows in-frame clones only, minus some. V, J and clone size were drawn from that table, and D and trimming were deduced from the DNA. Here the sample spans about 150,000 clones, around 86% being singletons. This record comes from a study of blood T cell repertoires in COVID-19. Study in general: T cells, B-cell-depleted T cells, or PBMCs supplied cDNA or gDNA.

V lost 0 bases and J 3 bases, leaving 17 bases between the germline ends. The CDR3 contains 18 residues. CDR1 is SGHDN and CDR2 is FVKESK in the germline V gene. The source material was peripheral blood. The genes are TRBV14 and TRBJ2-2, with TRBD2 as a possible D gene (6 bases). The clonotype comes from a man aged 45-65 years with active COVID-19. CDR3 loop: CASSQDEVGGGDTGELFF. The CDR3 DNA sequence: TGTGCCAGCAGCCAAGATGAAGTGGGAGGAGGGGACACCGGGGAGCTGTTTTTT.